The 6 T cell receptor beta chains below come from one sample, sequenced in a study of CD8 T cells in Susac syndrome (dated by TCRdb to the late 2010s). The receptor library was made with the immunoSEQ multiplex PCR assay. RNA was extracted using the RNeasy kit, and roughly 0.5 to 1 microgram was reverse transcribed with random hexamers. TCRdb reprocessing: public reads trimmed at Q25 with fastp, clones called with MiXCR, in-frame beta chains kept. Each record represents a unique CDR3 protein, reported with the most common genes and DNA among its rows. The sample table contains 150,000 to 200,000 distinct CDR3 sequences; only one count was recorded for over 85% of them. 0.13% of the sample goes to the ten largest clones. Sequenced material: CD4+ T cells from PBMCs. Receptors originate from a human donor in good health.

J is TRBJ1-5 and V is TRBV3-1; the D gene is possibly TRBD1 (5 bases). The CDR3 covers 16 residues. In germline, CDR1 is LGHDT, CDR2 YNNKEL (reference sequence). Trimming cost V 0 bases and J 5 bases, with 14 bases left between them. The DNA of the CDR3 is TGTGCCAGCAGCCAAGATAGTAACAGGTTAGATCAGCCCCAGCATTTT. It specifies CASSQDSNRLDQPQHF.

The V call is TRBV5-4, the J call TRBJ1-6; 7 nucleotides match TRBD1. This CDR3 has 16 residues. V shed 0 bases, J shed 6 bases, and the junction held 6 bases outside the gene matches. Germline lookup yields CDR1 SGHNT and CDR2 YYREEE (reference sequence). CDR3 region: CASSLDRGEGNSPLHF. The CDR3 DNA is TGTGCCAGCAGCTTGGACAGGGGTGAGGGTAATTCACCCCTCCACTTT.

This chain connects TRBV6-6 to TRBJ2-1, with TRBD1 identical over 10 bases. V dropped 6 bases and J dropped 4; count of bases not matched to a gene: 6. The CDR3 sequence is 15 residues long. Per germline, CDR1 MNHNY and CDR2 SVGAGI (reference sequence). The CDR3 region has the DNA TGTGCCAGCAGCTCCGGGACAGGGGTTTACAATGAGCAGTTCTTC. This translates into CASSSGTGVYNEQFF.

The chain carries TRBV10-2 and TRBJ2-2, with 9 bases matching TRBD1. This CDR3 contains 16 residues. The V gene end was trimmed by 4 bases and the J gene end by 6 bases; junction bases not matched to a gene: 9. CDR1 and CDR2 from the germline V gene are WSHSY and SAAADI. The CDR3 sequence: CASSGARDRVAGELFF. CDR3 DNA sequence: TGCGCCAGCAGTGGGGCCCGGGACAGGGTCGCCGGGGAGCTGTTTTTT.

This sequence joins TRBV2 and TRBJ1-4; TRBD1 agrees at 10 bases. CDR1 and CDR2 from the germline V gene are SNHLY and FYNNEI. V lost 4 bases and J lost 6; bases outside the gene matches: 8. The CDR3 is 16 amino acids. For the CDR3, the DNA is TGTGCCAGCAGTGGGGGGACAGGGGTTAGCGATGAAAAACTGTTTTTT. Translated, it gives CASSGGTGVSDEKLFF.

The CDR3 region has the DNA TGTGCCAGTAGGCCCCGGCAGGCGGCTGAAGCTTTCTTT. Protein product: CASRPRQAAEAFF. The chain uses TRBV19 and TRBJ1-1; D is unresolved. Germline lookup yields CDR1 LNHDA and CDR2 SQIVND (reference sequence). V was pared by 6 bases and J by 6 bases, with 14 bases between. The CDR3 is 13 amino acids.